This TCR beta chain was observed in a study of identical twins. The study's findings and limits: The conclusions drew on cross-sectional statistical analysis instead of tracking the same donors. Cord blood's abundant beta clonotypes had fewer insertions, unlike memory repertoires.

Regarding this clonotype: The target antigen is unknown.

TCRdb re-called the 5' RACE reads through MiXCR, storing one row per CDR3 protein. The table shows about 810,000 distinct CDR3 sequences, with roughly 12% occurring only once. Separately, the same data were catalogued under a study of yellow fever vaccine responses in identical twins.

The TCR sequence derives from a woman under 30 in good health. Sequencing was performed on PBMCs.

The DNA of the CDR3 is TGCGCCAGCAGCCAAATGAGGGGGAAGGCCTACAATGAGCAGTTCTTC. Residues: CASSQMRGKAYNEQFF. This chain joins TRBV4-1 and TRBJ2-1, with D tentatively TRBD1 (6 bases). Looked up from germline, CDR1 is MGHRA and CDR2 is YSYEKL. The germline V and J ends were trimmed by 2 bases and 2 bases, with 13 bases remaining between them. This CDR3 region has 16 residues.